This T cell receptor beta chain was obtained from a study of blood T cell repertoires in COVID-19. Study-level background: PBMCs, B-cell-depleted T cells, or T cells provided the cDNA or gDNA that made up the material.

How the authors handled the data: Reference gene primers were amplified, and this amplification served to estimate nucleated cell counts. Libraries were prepared by immunoSEQ multiplex PCR; TCRdb keeps only in-frame clonotypes and omits some of them. From that table come the V and J calls and clone size; the DNA was used to work out D and trimming. The sample consists of around 130,000 clones, roughly 85% of them appearing once. Germline CDR1 and CDR2: SQVTM and ANQGSEA. The CDR3 runs to 11 residues. Trimming took off 7 bases at V and 6 bases at J, with 12 bases between the two ends. This rearrangement joins TRBV29-1 to TRBJ1-2, with D perhaps TRBD1 (5 bases). The sequenced material came from peripheral blood. The clonotype comes from a man aged 50 or older with acute or convalescent COVID-19. The CDR3 protein is CSASGHHGYTF. Written as DNA, the CDR3 is TGCAGCGCTAGCGGACATCATGGCTACACCTTC.